The 9 T cell receptor beta chains below were found in one sample sequenced in a study of STAT5B mutations in CD4+ large granular lymphocyte leukemia. The data were produced by immunoSEQ multiplex PCR, yet TCRdb's version contains in-frame clones alone and is incomplete. Of 1,500 to 2,000 clones listed, roughly 73% are singletons. The specimen sequenced was PBMCs. The receptors were gathered from a woman between 70 and 85 years old with CD4+ T-cell large granular lymphocyte leukemia.

This chain uses TRBV4-2 with TRBJ2-1; 9 positions match TRBD2. CDR1 is LGHNA and CDR2 is YNFKEQ in the germline V gene. Unmatched junction bases numbered 9, after V lost 6 bases and J lost 0 bases. CDR3 length equals 17 residues. CDR3 region: CASSRGGGESSYNEQFF. The CDR3 DNA reads as TGTGCCAGCAGTCGCGGGGGGGGCGAAAGCTCCTACAATGAGCAGTTCTTC.

This clone was recorded only once. The chain couples TRBV19 to TRBJ2-1; 9 nucleotides line up with TRBD1. Germline values: CDR1 LNHDA, CDR2 SQIVND (reference sequence). The CDR3 sequence is 15 residues long. J gave up 10 bases and V 7 bases, and 14 bases lay outside the gene matches. CDR3 sequence reads: CASKPGQGVFSEQFF. The DNA for the CDR3 is TGTGCCAGTAAACCGGGACAGGGAGTTTTCAGCGAGCAGTTCTTC.

The V gene is TRBV2, the J gene TRBJ2-6; 8 bases map to TRBD2. The V gene end was trimmed by 8 bases and the J gene end by 0 bases; junction bases not matched to a gene: 9. The germline V gene encodes CDR1 SNHLY and CDR2 FYNNEI. There are 17 residues in the CDR3. The chain's CDR3 is CASSSGGGTSGANVLTF. For the CDR3, the DNA is TGTGCCAGCTCTTCCGGGGGGGGCACCTCTGGGGCCAACGTCCTGACTTTC.

The chain recombines TRBV7-8 with TRBJ1-2; tentative D call: TRBD1 (5 bases). V shed 5 bases and J shed 5 bases, with 12 bases lying between them. The CDR3 is made up of 13 amino acids. From germline, CDR1 is SGHVS and CDR2 FQNEAQ. CDR3 sequence (DNA): TGTGCCAGCAGCCCCAGAGGGGCTTATGGCTACACCTTC. It translates to CASSPRGAYGYTF.

The chain joins TRBV6-1 to TRBJ1-5; a weak D match, TRBD1 (5 bases). Germline loops: CDR1 MNHNS, CDR2 SASEGT. The CDR3 is 15 amino acids. The V gene lost 1 base and the J gene lost 1 base, with 8 bases spanning the gap. The CDR3 nucleotides are TGTGCCAGCAGTGAAGGACAGTCAAGCAATCAGCCCCAGCATTTT. Its protein product is CASSEGQSSNQPQHF.

This clone was picked up a small number of times. V and J are TRBV10-2 and TRBJ2-7; 11 bases fit TRBD2. The ends lost 7 bases at V and 5 bases at J; junction bases unmatched: 4. This CDR3 comprises 13 residues. Germline lookup yields CDR1 WSHSY and CDR2 SAAADI. This chain's CDR3 is CASIGTSGNEQYF. The CDR3 coding sequence is TGCGCCAGCATCGGGACTAGCGGAAACGAGCAGTACTTC.

This chain joins TRBV19 and TRBJ1-1; D remains unclear. Trimming shortened V by 7 bases and J by 1 base, and 16 bases separated the two germline ends. CDR1 LNHDA and CDR2 SQIVND come from the germline V gene (reference sequence). The CDR3 runs 15 residues. Here the CDR3 reads CASTTLSPRNTEAFF. In nucleotides, the CDR3 is TGTGCCAGTACCACCCTTAGTCCCAGGAACACTGAAGCTTTCTTT. Full variable domain (remainder filled in from reference TRBV19 and TRBJ1-1): DGGITQSPKYLFRKEGQNVTLSCEQNLNHDAMYWYRQDPGQGLRLIYYSQIVNDFQKGDIAEGYSVSREKKESFPLTVTSAQKNPTAFYLCASTTLSPRNTEAFFGQGTRLTVV.

This chain links TRBV15 with TRBJ2-5; D not certain. The V gene lost 3 bases and the J gene lost 5 bases, with 16 bases spanning the gap. The germline V gene encodes CDR1 LNHNV and CDR2 YYDKDF (reference sequence). There are 15 residues in the CDR3. The CDR3 reads CATSSTFPRVETQYF. CDR3 DNA: TGTGCCACCAGCAGTACATTTCCTAGGGTGGAGACCCAGTACTTC.

The chain joins TRBV6-6 to TRBJ2-5, with 7 bases lining up with TRBD2. Trimming at V came to 2 bases and at J to 5 bases, leaving 5 bases not matched to a gene. The germline gives CDR1 MNHNY, CDR2 SVGAGI (reference sequence). This CDR3 has 14 residues. CDR3 bases: TGTGCCAGCAGTTACGCGGGGAGGGCGGAGACCCAGTACTTC. Its protein is CASSYAGRAETQYF.